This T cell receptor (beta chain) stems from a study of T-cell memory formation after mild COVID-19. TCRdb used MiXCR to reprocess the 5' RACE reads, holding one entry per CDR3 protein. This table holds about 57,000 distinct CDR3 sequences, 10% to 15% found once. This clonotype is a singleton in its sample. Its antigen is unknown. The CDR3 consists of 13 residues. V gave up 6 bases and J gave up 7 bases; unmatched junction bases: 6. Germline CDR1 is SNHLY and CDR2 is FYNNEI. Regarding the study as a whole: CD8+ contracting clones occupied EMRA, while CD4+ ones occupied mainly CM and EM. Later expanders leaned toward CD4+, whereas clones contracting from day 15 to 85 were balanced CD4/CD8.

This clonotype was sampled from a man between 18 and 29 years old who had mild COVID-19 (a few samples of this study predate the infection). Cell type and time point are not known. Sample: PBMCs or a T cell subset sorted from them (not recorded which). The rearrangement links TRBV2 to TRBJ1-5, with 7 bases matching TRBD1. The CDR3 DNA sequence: TGTGCCAGCAGATCGACAGGGAACCAGCCCCAGCATTTT. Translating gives CASRSTGNQPQHF.